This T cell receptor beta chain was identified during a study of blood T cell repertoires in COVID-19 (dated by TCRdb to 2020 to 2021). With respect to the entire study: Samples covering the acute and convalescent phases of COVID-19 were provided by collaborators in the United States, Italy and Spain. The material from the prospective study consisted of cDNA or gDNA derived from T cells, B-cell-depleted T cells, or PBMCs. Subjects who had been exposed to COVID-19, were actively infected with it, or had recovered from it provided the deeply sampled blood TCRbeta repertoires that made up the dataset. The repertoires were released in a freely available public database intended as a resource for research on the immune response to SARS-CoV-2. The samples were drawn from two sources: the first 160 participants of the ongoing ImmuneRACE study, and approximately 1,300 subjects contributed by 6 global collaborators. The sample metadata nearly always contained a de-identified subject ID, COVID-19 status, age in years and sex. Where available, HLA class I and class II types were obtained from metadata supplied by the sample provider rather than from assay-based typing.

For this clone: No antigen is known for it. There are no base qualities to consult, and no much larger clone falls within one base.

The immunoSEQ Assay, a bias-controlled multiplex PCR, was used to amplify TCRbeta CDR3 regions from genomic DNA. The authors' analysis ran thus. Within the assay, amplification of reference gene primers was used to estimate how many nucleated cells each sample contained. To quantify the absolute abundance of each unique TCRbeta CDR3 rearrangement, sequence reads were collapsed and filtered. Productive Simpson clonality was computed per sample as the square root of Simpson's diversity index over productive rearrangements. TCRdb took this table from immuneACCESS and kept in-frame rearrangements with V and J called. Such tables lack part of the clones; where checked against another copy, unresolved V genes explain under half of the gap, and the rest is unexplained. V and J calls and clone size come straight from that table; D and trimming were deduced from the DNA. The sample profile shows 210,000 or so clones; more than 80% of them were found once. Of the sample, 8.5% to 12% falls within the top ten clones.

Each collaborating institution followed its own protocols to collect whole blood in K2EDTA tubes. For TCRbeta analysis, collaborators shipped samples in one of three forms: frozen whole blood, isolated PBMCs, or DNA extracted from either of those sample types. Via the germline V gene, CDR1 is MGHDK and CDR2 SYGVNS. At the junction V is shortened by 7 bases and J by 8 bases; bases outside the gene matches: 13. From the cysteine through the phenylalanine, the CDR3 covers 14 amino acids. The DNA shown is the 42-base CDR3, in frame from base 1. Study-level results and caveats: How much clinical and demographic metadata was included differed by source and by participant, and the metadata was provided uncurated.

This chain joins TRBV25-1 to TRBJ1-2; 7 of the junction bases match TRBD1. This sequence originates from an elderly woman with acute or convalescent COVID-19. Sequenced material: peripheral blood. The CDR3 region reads CASIGPGQWIGYTF. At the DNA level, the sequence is TGTGCCAGCATTGGCCCGGGACAGTGGATCGGCTACACCTTC.